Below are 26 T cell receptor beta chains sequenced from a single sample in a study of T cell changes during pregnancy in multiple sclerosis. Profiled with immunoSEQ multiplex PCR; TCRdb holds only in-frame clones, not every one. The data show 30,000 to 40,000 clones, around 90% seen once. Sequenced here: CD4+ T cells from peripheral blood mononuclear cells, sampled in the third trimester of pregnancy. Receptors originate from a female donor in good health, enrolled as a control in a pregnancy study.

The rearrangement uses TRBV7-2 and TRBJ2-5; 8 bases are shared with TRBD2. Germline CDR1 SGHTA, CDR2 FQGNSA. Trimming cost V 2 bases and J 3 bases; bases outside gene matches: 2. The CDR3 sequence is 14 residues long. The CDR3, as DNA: TGTGCCAGCAGCTTATTTAGCGGGAAAGAGACCCAGTACTTC. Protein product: CASSLFSGKETQYF.

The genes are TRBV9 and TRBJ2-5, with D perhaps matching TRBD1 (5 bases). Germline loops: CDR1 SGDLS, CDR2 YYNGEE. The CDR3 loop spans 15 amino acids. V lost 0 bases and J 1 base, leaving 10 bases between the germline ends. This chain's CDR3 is CASSVATGAQETQYF. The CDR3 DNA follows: TGTGCCAGCAGCGTAGCTACAGGCGCCCAAGAGACCCAGTACTTC.

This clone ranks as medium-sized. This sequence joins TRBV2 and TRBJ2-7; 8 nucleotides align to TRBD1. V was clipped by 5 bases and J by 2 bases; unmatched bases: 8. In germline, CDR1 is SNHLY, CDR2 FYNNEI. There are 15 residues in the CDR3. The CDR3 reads CASSQSRQGTYEQYF. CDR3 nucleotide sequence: TGTGCCAGCAGTCAGTCGAGACAGGGGACCTACGAGCAGTACTTC.

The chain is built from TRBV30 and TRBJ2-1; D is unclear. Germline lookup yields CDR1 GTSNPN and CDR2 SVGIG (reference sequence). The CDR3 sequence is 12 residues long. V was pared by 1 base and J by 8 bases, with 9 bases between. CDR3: CAWSDSTHEQFF. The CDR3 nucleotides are TGTGCCTGGAGTGACTCCACCCATGAGCAGTTCTTC.

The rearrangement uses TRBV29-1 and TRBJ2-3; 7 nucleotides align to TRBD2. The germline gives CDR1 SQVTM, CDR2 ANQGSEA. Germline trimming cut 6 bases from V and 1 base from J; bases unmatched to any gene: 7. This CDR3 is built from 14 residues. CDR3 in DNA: TGCAGCGTCCCGAGCGGACTAGGCACAGATACGCAGTATTTT. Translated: CSVPSGLGTDTQYF.

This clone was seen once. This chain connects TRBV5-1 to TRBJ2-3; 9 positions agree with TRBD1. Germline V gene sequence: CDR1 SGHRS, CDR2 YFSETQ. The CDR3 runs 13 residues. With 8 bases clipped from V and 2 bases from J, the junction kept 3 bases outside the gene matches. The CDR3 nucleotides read TGCGCCAGTAACAGGGGGCTCACAGATACGCAGTATTTT. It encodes CASNRGLTDTQYF.

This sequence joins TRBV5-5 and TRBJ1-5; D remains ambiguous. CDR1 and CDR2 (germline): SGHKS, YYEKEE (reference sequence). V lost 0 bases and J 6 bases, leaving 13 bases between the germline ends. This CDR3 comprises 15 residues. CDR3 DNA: TGTGCCAGCAGCTTGGCCGGAGGGTGGAGTCAGCCCCAGCATTTT. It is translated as CASSLAGGWSQPQHF.

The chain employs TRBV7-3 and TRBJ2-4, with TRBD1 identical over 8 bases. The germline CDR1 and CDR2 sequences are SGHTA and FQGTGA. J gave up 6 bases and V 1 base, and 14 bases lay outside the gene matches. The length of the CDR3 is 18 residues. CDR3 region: CASSLSGDRGGFGNIQYF. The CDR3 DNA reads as TGTGCCAGCAGCTTAAGCGGTGACAGGGGTGGCTTCGGAAACATTCAGTACTTC.

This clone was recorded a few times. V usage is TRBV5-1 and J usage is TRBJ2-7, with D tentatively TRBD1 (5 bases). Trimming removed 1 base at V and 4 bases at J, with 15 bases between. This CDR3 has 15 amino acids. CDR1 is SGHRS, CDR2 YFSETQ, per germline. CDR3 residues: CASSLNQGMLYEQYF. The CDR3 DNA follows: TGCGCCAGCAGCTTGAACCAGGGAATGCTGTACGAGCAGTACTTC.

CDR3 amino acids: CASSFLVSYNEQFF. In DNA, the CDR3 is TGTGCCAGCAGCTTCTTGGTCAGCTACAATGAGCAGTTCTTC. This chain links TRBV14 with TRBJ2-1; no reliable D call. This CDR3 comprises 14 residues. V was cut by 5 bases and J by 3 bases, with 11 bases left in between. CDR1 and CDR2 (germline): SGHDN, FVKESK.

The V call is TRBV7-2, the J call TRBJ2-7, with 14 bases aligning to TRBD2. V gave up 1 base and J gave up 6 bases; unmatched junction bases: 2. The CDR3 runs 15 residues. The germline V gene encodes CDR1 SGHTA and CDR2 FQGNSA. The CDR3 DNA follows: TGTGCCAGCAGCTTAGGACTAGCGGGAGGGTTCGAGCAGTACTTC. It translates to CASSLGLAGGFEQYF.

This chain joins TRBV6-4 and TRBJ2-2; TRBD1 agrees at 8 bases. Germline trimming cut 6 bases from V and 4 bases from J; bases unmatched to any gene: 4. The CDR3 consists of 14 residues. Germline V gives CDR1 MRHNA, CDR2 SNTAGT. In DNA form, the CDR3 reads TGTGCCAGCAGACAGGGGGTTATCACCGGGGAGCTGTTTTTT. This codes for CASRQGVITGELFF.

The DNA for the CDR3 is TGTGCCAGCTCACCACCGAGCCCGTCCTACGAGCAGTACTTC. Its translation: CASSPPSPSYEQYF. The J gene is TRBJ2-7, the V gene TRBV18; no firm D call. Germline values: CDR1 KGHSH, CDR2 LQKENI. The CDR3 runs to 14 residues. Deletions cut 0 bases from V and 1 base from J, with 7 bases between. Using reference TRBV18 and TRBJ2-7 for the parts outside the CDR3, the full variable domain is NAGVMQNPRHLVRRRGQEARLRCSPMKGHSHVYWYRQLPEEGLKFMVYLQKENIIDESGMPKERFSAEFPKEGPSILRIQQVVRGDSAAYFCASSPPSPSYEQYFGPGTRLTVT.

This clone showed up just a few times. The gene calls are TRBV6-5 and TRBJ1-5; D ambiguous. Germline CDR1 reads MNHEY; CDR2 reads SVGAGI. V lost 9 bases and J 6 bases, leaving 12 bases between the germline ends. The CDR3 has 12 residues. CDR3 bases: TGTGCCAGTGGGTCCTACAGTCAGCCCCAGCATTTT. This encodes CASGSYSQPQHF.

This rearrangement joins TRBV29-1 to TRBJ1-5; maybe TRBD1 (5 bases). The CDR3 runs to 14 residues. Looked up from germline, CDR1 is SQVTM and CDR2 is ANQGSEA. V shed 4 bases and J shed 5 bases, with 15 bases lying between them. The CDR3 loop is CSVGGANKHQPQHF. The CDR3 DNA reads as TGCAGCGTTGGCGGGGCAAATAAACATCAGCCCCAGCATTTT.

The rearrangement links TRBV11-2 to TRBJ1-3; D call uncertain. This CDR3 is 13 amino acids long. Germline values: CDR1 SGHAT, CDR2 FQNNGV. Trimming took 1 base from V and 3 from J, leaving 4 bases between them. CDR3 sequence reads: CASSLAFGNTIYF. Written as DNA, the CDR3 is TGTGCCAGCAGCTTAGCCTTTGGAAACACCATATATTTT.

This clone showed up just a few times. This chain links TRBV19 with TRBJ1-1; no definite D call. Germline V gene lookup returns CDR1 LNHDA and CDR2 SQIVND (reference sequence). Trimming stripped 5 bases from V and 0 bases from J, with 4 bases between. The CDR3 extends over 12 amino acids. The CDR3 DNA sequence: TGTGCCAGTAGTTATATGAACACTGAAGCTTTCTTT. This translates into CASSYMNTEAFF.

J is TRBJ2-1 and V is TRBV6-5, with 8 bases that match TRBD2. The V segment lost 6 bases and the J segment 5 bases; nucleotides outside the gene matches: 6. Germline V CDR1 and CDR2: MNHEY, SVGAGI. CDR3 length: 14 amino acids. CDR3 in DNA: TGTGCCAGCAGCCGTAGCGGGGCCAACAATGAGCAGTTCTTC. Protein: CASSRSGANNEQFF.

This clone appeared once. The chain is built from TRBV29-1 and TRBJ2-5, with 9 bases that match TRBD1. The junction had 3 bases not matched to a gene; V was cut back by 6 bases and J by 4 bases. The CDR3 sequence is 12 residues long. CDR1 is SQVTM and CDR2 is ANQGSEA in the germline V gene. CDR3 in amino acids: CSVKTGGETQYF. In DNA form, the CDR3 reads TGCAGCGTGAAGACAGGGGGAGAGACCCAGTACTTC. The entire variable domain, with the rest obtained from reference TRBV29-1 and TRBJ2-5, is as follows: SAVISQKPSRDICQRGTSLTIQCQVDSQVTMMFWYRQQPGQSLTLIATANQGSEATYESGFVIDKFPISRPNLTFSTLTVSNMSPEDSSIYLCSVKTGGETQYFGPGTRLLVL.

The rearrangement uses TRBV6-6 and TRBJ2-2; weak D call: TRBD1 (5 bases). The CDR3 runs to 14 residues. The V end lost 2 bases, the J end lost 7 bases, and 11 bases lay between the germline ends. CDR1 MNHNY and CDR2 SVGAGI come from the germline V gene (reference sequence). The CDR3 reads CASSYAGMGGELFF. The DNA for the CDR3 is TGTGCCAGCAGTTACGCAGGGATGGGCGGGGAGCTGTTTTTT.

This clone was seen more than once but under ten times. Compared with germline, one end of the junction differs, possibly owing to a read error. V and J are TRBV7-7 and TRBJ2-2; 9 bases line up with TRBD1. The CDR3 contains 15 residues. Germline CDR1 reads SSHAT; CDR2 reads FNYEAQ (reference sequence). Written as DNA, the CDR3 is TGTGCTAGCAGCGCCCGGGACAGGGACACCGGGGAGCTGTTTTTT. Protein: CASSARDRDTGELFF.

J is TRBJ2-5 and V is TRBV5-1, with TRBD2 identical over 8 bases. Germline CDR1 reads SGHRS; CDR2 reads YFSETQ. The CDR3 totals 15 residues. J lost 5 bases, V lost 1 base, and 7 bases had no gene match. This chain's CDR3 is CASSLSGGAYETQYF. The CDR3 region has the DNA TGCGCCAGCAGCTTGTCGGGGGGGGCCTATGAGACCCAGTACTTC.

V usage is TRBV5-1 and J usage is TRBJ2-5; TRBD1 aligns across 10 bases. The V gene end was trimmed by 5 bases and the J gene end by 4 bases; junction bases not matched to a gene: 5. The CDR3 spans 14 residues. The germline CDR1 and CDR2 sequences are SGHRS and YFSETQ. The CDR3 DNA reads TGCGCCAGCAGACCGGGACAGGGGTCAGAGACCCAGTACTTC. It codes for CASRPGQGSETQYF. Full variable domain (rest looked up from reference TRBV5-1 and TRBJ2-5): KAGVTQTPRYLIKTRGQQVTLSCSPISGHRSVSWYQQTPGQGLQFLFEYFSETQRNKGNFPGRFSGRQFSNSRSEMNVSTLELGDSALYLCASRPGQGSETQYFGPGTRLLVL.

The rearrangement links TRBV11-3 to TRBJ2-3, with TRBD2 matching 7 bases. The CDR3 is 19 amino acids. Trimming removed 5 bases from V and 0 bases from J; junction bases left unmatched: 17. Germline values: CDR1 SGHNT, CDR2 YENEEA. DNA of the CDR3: TGTGCCAGCAGCGCCGGAAGAGCGGGGAGCGATTCTAGCACAGATACGCAGTATTTT. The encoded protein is CASSAGRAGSDSSTDTQYF.

This CDR3 is CASMVGDGYEQYF. The CDR3, as DNA: TGTGCCAGCATGGTGGGAGACGGCTACGAGCAGTACTTC. This chain connects TRBV6-6 to TRBJ2-7; D possibly corresponds to TRBD2 (5 bases). Looked up from germline, CDR1 is MNHNY and CDR2 is SVGAGI (reference sequence). With 7 bases removed from V and 3 bases from J, the gap between germline ends came to 13 bases. The CDR3 covers 13 residues.

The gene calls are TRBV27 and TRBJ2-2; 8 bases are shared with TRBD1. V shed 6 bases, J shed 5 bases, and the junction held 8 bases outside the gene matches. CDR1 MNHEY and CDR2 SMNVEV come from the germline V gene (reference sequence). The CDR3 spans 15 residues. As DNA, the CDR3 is TGTGCCAGCAGCCGGACAGGGATAGGGACCGGGGAGCTGTTTTTT. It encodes CASSRTGIGTGELFF.